This TCR beta chain came from a study of blood T cell repertoires in COVID-19. Original processing notes: Amplified reference gene primers provided the basis for estimating nucleated cell counts. Measured with immunoSEQ multiplex PCR; TCRdb has only the in-frame clones, and not every one. D and trimming were read from the DNA, whereas the V and J calls and clone size are those reported in that table. Among around 190,000 clones listed, about 86% were seen once. Germline assignment: CDR1 MNHEY and CDR2 SMNVEV (reference sequence). The CDR3 runs 15 residues. V was pared by 2 bases and J by 1 base, with 11 bases between.

Sequenced: peripheral blood. The receptor comes from a man aged 45-65 years with active or convalescent COVID-19. The genes are TRBV27 and TRBJ1-1; the D is unclear. CDR3 loop: CASSLSGRQNTEAFF. The DNA of the CDR3 is TGTGCCAGCAGTTTAAGCGGGAGACAGAACACTGAAGCTTTCTTT.